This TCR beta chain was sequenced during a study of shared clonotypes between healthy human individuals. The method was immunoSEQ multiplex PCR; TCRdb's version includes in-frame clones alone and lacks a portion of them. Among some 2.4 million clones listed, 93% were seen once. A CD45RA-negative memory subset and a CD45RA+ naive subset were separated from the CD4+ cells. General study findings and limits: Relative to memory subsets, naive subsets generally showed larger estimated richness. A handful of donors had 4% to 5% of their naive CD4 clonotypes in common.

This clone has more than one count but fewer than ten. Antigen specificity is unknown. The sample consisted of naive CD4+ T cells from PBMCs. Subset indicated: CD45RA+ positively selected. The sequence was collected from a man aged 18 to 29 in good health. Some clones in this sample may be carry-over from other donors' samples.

CDR3 in DNA: TGCGCCAGCAGCTGGGGAGGCAGTCTTGAAGCTTTCTTT. Protein product: CASSWGGSLEAFF. This chain uses TRBV5-1 with TRBJ1-1; D ambiguous. The CDR3 length is 13 residues. V was pared by 3 bases and J by 7 bases, with 13 bases between. Germline V gene data show CDR1 as SGHRS and CDR2 as YFSETQ.